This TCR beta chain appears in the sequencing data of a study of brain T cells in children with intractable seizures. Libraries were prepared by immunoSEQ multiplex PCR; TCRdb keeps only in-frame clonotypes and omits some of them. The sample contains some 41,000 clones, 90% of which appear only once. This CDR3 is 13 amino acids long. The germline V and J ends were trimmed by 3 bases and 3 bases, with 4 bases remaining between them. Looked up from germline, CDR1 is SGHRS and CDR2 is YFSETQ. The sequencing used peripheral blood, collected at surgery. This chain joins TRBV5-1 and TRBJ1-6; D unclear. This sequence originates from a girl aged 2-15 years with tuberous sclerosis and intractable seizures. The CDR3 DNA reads TGCGCCAGCAGCTCCCGCTATAATTCACCCCTCCACTTT. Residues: CASSSRYNSPLHF.